These 7 T cell receptor beta chains originate from one sample sequenced in a study of early T cells in non-severe SARS-CoV-2 infection. MiXCR was run by TCRdb on the 5' RACE reads, yielding one entry per CDR3 protein. The sample includes 70,000 to 85,000 distinct CDR3 sequences, more than 10% of them seen just once. The sequencing input was whole blood. All receptors come from an adult who was a healthcare worker with PCR-confirmed SARS-CoV-2 infection or an uninfected control (not recorded which).

The chain has TRBV3-1 and TRBJ1-5, with no clear D. The CDR3 runs 14 residues. Germline CDR1 reads LGHDT; CDR2 reads YNNKEL (reference sequence). Trimming pared 1 base from V and 0 bases from J, leaving 4 bases between. CDR3 in amino acids: CASSQASSNQPQHF. In DNA form, the CDR3 reads TGTGCCAGCAGCCAAGCGAGTAGCAATCAGCCCCAGCATTTT.

As for this clonotype: This could be a read error, since a much larger clone is one nucleotide away. The rearrangement joins TRBV5-1 to TRBJ2-1; tentative D call: TRBD2 (6 bases). The CDR3 is made up of 15 amino acids. Germline V gene sequence: CDR1 SGHRS, CDR2 YFSETQ. The CDR3: CARSLEGSSYNEQFF. The CDR3 region has the DNA TGCGCCAGAAGCTTGGAGGGGAGCTCCTACAATGAGCAGTTCTTC.

CDR3: CASSLQGASSYEQYF. CDR3 sequence (DNA): TGTGCCAGCAGTTTACAGGGGGCTAGCTCCTACGAGCAGTACTTC. This rearrangement joins TRBV27 to TRBJ2-7; 8 bases fit TRBD1. V was pared by 2 bases and J by 0 bases, with 3 bases of the junction left unmatched. The CDR3 sequence is 15 residues long. CDR1 and CDR2 from the germline V gene are MNHEY and SMNVEV (reference sequence).

This clonotype was recorded many times. The chain uses TRBV19 and TRBJ1-5; 8 nucleotides agree with TRBD1. Germline CDR1 and CDR2: LNHDA and SQIVND (reference sequence). The CDR3 extends over 15 amino acids. With V trimmed by 2 bases and J by 6 bases, 6 bases remained unmatched. The CDR3 is CASSIFQGAGQPQHF. As DNA, the CDR3 is TGTGCCAGTAGTATATTTCAGGGGGCAGGTCAGCCCCAGCATTTT.

This clonotype was seen many times. This sequence joins TRBV2 and TRBJ1-1; D call uncertain. This CDR3 is 15 amino acids long. Trimming pared 2 bases from V and 1 base from J, leaving 11 bases between. Germline CDR1 and CDR2: SNHLY and FYNNEI. This chain's CDR3 is CASSERRGTNTEAFF. CDR3 nucleotides: TGTGCCAGCAGTGAAAGGCGGGGTACGAACACTGAAGCTTTCTTT.

This clonotype has ten or more counts. The CDR3 DNA reads TGTGCCAGCAGCCGACGGGGACTAGCGGTTAATGAGCAGTTCTTC. Amino acid sequence: CASSRRGLAVNEQFF. The V call is TRBV7-9, the J call TRBJ2-1; 11 bases map to TRBD2. The germline gives CDR1 SEHNR, CDR2 FQNEAQ (reference sequence). With 5 bases clipped from V and 7 bases from J, the junction kept 7 bases outside the gene matches. This CDR3 spans 15 amino acids.

The sample holds many counts of this clonotype. V gene TRBV20-1 combines with J gene TRBJ2-3; 12 bases line up with TRBD2. The V segment lost 5 bases and the J segment 4 bases; nucleotides outside the gene matches: 10. Germline V gives CDR1 DFQATT, CDR2 SNEGSKA (reference sequence). The CDR3 runs to 16 residues. CDR3 nucleotide sequence: TGCAGTGCTCCAGGGGGAGGACTAGCGGGACCAGATACGCAGTATTTT. This encodes CSAPGGGLAGPDTQYF.